The 6 T cell receptor beta chains given below trace back to one sample, sequenced in a study of T-cell memory formation after mild COVID-19. A single record per CDR3 protein comes from TCRdb applying MiXCR to the 5' RACE reads. The table includes approximately 430,000 distinct CDR3 sequences, about 25% detected once. Sequencing input: PBMCs or a T cell subset sorted from them (not recorded which). The receptors derive from an adult woman who had mild COVID-19 (a few samples of this study predate the infection). Cell type and time point are not known.

V usage is TRBV7-9 and J usage is TRBJ2-7; TRBD1 or TRBD2 may be the D gene (5 bases each). Looked up from germline, CDR1 is SEHNR and CDR2 is FQNEAQ (reference sequence). Trimming pared 1 base from V and 6 bases from J, leaving 10 bases between. This CDR3 comprises 13 residues. For the CDR3, the DNA is TGTGCCAGCAGCTTAGTGTGGGGGTCCGAGCAGTACTTC. Protein product: CASSLVWGSEQYF. Drawing the rest from reference TRBV7-9 and TRBJ2-7, the complete variable domain is DTGVSQNPRHKITKRGQNVTFRCDPISEHNRLYWYRQTLGQGPEFLTYFQNEAQLEKSRLLSDRFSAERPKGSFSTLEIQRTEQGDSAMYLCASSLVWGSEQYFGPGTRLTVT.

This clonotype was picked up a small number of times. This chain links TRBV18 with TRBJ2-7; D could derive from TRBD1 or TRBD2 (5 bases each). With 3 bases removed from V and 3 bases from J, the gap between germline ends came to 18 bases. The germline gives CDR1 KGHSH, CDR2 LQKENI. This CDR3 region has 16 residues. Here the CDR3 reads CASSPRQGSGGYEQYF. CDR3 sequence (DNA): TGTGCCAGCTCACCGCGCCAGGGATCCGGAGGCTACGAGCAGTACTTC.

Worth noting for this clonotype: Relative to the germline gene, one junction end is altered; a read error may explain this. The chain joins TRBV7-9 to TRBJ2-7, with D perhaps given as TRBD1 or TRBD2 (5 bases each). The CDR3 is 16 amino acids. Germline CDR1 reads SEHNR; CDR2 reads FQNEAQ (reference sequence). DNA of the CDR3: TGTGCCAGCAGCCATCCCGGGAAGGGACGGCTGGAAGGCTTCGTGTGG. This encodes CASSHPGKGRLEGFVW.

This clonotype came up many times. The J gene is TRBJ2-3, the V gene TRBV20-1; the D gene is possibly TRBD2 (7 bases). Germline loops: CDR1 DFQATT, CDR2 SNEGSKA (reference sequence). The V gene lost 5 bases and the J gene lost 6 bases, with 24 bases spanning the gap. The CDR3 spans 16 residues. As DNA, the CDR3 is TGCAGTGCTTCCCCCGCGGAGGGGGGGCACGGGGATACGCAGTATTTT. It encodes CSASPAEGGHGDTQYF.

A few counts support this clonotype. The chain carries TRBV20-1 and TRBJ2-7; D might be TRBD1 (6 bases). The germline gives CDR1 DFQATT, CDR2 SNEGSKA (reference sequence). V was shortened by 3 bases and J by 2 bases, with 11 bases between the two germline ends. This CDR3 region has 13 residues. The CDR3 protein is CSARYRDPYEQYF. The CDR3 region has the DNA TGCAGTGCTAGGTACAGGGATCCCTACGAGCAGTACTTC.

In this sample, this clonotype turned up a few times. The chain combines TRBV5-4 with TRBJ2-5, with 12 bases aligning to TRBD2. V was clipped by 0 bases and J by 0 bases; unmatched bases: 3. CDR3 length: 17 amino acids. Germline CDR1 reads SGHNT; CDR2 reads YYREEE (reference sequence). The CDR3 here is CASSLGLAGDNQETQYF. In DNA, the CDR3 is TGTGCCAGCAGCTTGGGACTAGCGGGGGACAACCAAGAGACCCAGTACTTC.